Listed here are 3 T cell receptor beta chains from one sample, sequenced in a study of blood T cell repertoires in COVID-19. Produced via immunoSEQ multiplex PCR; TCRdb's table is partial and in-frame only. Here the sample spans roughly 100,000 clones, 65% to 90% being singletons. What was sequenced was peripheral blood. The receptors originated from a man aged 60 to 69 with acute or convalescent COVID-19.

This chain uses TRBV18 with TRBJ1-2; the D gene is possibly TRBD1 (5 bases). The germline V gene has CDR1 KGHSH and CDR2 LQKENI. CDR3 length equals 17 residues. V was clipped by 0 bases and J by 4 bases, with 18 bases between them. The CDR3 DNA follows: TGTGCCAGCTCACCACCCGCGCCCATGCAGGGCGGCTATGGCTACACCTTC. Translation gives CASSPPAPMQGGYGYTF.

The chain is built from TRBV28 and TRBJ1-5, with D maybe TRBD1 (5 bases). The germline CDR1 and CDR2 sequences are MDHEN and SYDVKM. CDR3 length: 14 residues. Trimming removed 7 bases at V and 6 bases at J, with 16 bases between. CDR3: CASTAGGGLQPQHF. The CDR3 nucleotides are TGTGCCAGCACTGCGGGGGGAGGGCTTCAGCCCCAGCATTTT.

The J gene is TRBJ1-1, the V gene TRBV7-2; TRBD1 might be the D (5 bases). Germline-derived CDR1 and CDR2 are SGHTA and FQGNSA. This CDR3 contains 14 residues. The V end was cut by 3 bases, the J end by 1 base, with 9 bases between. Written as DNA, the CDR3 is TGTGCCAGCAGCTTTTATGGGGCGAACACTGAAGCTTTCTTT. Translation gives CASSFYGANTEAFF.